This T cell receptor beta chain was captured by sequencing in a study of graft-versus-host responses after intestinal transplantation (dated by TCRdb to the early 2020s). With respect to the entire study: The transplants that recipients got were multivisceral, liver-intestinal, or isolated intestinal. Alloreactive clones were identified by sequencing pre-transplant mixed lymphocyte reaction products and comparing these products with unstimulated pre-transplant donor and recipient T cells. Rather than going through the commercial service, samples from three later patients were sequenced in-house on an Illumina MiSeq and processed with MiXCR. All recipients received anti-thymocyte globulin induction followed by maintenance tacrolimus and steroids for approximately 3 years. Donor T cell macrochimerism was defined as a peak of at least 4% donor T cells among recipient peripheral blood mononuclear cells. After intestinal transplantation, graft-versus-host and host-versus-graft alloreactive T cell clones were followed in the graft, circulation and bone marrow using bulk TCR-beta CDR3 sequencing. Of the roughly 25 intestinal transplant recipients enrolled in the cohort, one of whom was a retransplant, a few patients without pretransplant specimens were excluded.

The time point tag for this specimen amounts to: cells obtained before transplantation from donor or recipient. CD3+CD4+ and CD3+CD8+ populations were FACS-sorted from unstimulated pre-transplant donor and recipient cells taken from spleen or lymph nodes. Regarding this clone: Its antigen is currently not known. Per-base quality was not reported, and no clone a single base away is much larger than it.

Here is what the overall study found, with its caveats: Conclusions were limited by the relatively low number and heterogeneity of intestinal transplant patients. Early after transplant, peak levels of circulating GvH clones were found to be associated with declines in HvG clones. GvH clones were detected in recipient bone marrow, and some appeared earlier in ileal mucosa or blood, consistent with an intestinal mucosal origin. In patients with donor T cell macrochimerism, the allografts had high GvH to HvG T cell clonal ratios.

The method behind the library was the immunoSEQ multiplex PCR assay. For most patients, genomic DNA was isolated with the Qiagen DNeasy Blood and Tissue Kit and sent frozen to Adaptive Biotechnologies for TCR sequencing. For most patients, genomic DNA was subjected to high-throughput TCR-beta CDR3 sequencing by Adaptive Biotechnologies. The authors processed their data as follows. Adaptive's ImmunoSEQ software supplied the TCR sequencing data for 18 patients, while MiXCR and VDJtools were used to process a few other patients. To correct CD4 versus CD8 sorting errors, any sequence found in both subsets at a frequency ratio below 5:1 was removed. Because the origin of CDR3 nucleotide sequences shared between donor and recipient could not be assigned, those sequences were removed. To count as alloreactive, a clone needed at least 2-fold expansion over unstimulated cells and a minimum CFSE-low frequency of 0.002% (template counts) or 0.001% (read counts). Clones detected in sequenced pre-transplant spleen, lymph node, or MLR CFSE-low populations of the donor or recipient were defined as mappable. The cumulative frequency of alloreactive clones was calculated as a percentage of all sequences, weighted by copy number. The source is immuneACCESS, and TCRdb retained only in-frame sequences with V and J called. Part of the clones is not carried over; for the studies checked, unresolved V genes explain less than half of this, and the remainder is unexplained. That table supplies the V and J calls and clone size; D and trimming were determined from the DNA. For this sample there are around 120,000 clones; 90% appear just once. The ten largest clonotypes hold roughly 0.2% of the sample.

The cysteine opens and the phenylalanine closes a CDR3 of 15 amino acids. The entry retains the CDR3 DNA only, 45 bases that are in frame from base 1. V sheds 2 bases and J sheds 0 bases, leaving 8 bases between their ends. The germline V gene (reference sequence) sets CDR1 to MNHNY and CDR2 to SVGAGI. The sequence is built from TRBV6-6 and TRBJ1-3, with the D gene not clear enough to name. The clonotype originates from a human donor who received an intestinal transplant. Sequenced here: unstimulated CD4+ T cells sorted from spleen or lymph node cells, sampled before intestinal transplant. The DNA sequence follows: TGTGCCAGCAGTTACCGAGGGAGCTCTGGAAACACCATATATTTT. Its translation reads: CASSYRGSSGNTIYF.